Listed below are T cell receptor beta chains from one sample, sequenced in a study of CD8 T cells in ankylosing spondylitis. One entry per CDR3 protein results from TCRdb running MiXCR on the 5' RACE reads. The sample contains around 770,000 distinct CDR3 sequences, 15% to 20% of which appear only once. The sample consisted of blood, either unsorted or a sorted T cell fraction (not recorded which). The receptors derive from a male donor with ankylosing spondylitis. Each CDR3 is given with its conserved first and last residue. D genes are given only for firm matches. A row's size may be missing; if present it is once, few, many or a size class.

D	V	J	size	DNA	CDR3
TRBD1	TRBV27	TRBJ2-1	.	TGTGCCAGCAGTTTATCGCTCGGGACAGGGGGGCGCAATGAGCAGTTCTTC	CASSLSLGTGGRNEQFF
TRBD1	TRBV20-1	TRBJ1-2	.	TGCAGTGCCGCGGGGACAGGAGACTATGGCTACACCTTC	CSAAGTGDYGYTF
.	TRBV12-3/TRBV12-4	TRBJ1-2	.	TGTGCCAGCAGTTTGCCTGGGAGTTCTAGGTATGGCTACACCTTC	CASSLPGSSRYGYTF
.	TRBV7-9	TRBJ1-3	.	TGTGCCAGCAGCTCAAGGCTAGGACTTCAAACTGGAAACACCATATATTTT	CASSSRLGLQTGNTIYF
.	TRBV20-1	TRBJ1-1	many	TGCAGTGCTAGTGATTCAGGGTACATGAACACTGAAGCTTTCTTT	CSASDSGYMNTEAFF
.	TRBV25-1	TRBJ1-6	.	TGTGCCAGCAATACGGGGAATTCACCCCTCCACTTT	CASNTGNSPLHF
TRBD1	TRBV20-1	TRBJ2-1	.	TGCAGTGCTAGAGTACAGGGGGCATCTCTAAGCTCCTACAATGAGCAGTTCTTC	CSARVQGASLSSYNEQFF
.	TRBV12-3/TRBV12-4	TRBJ2-6	few	TGTGCCAGCGACGTTACATCTGGGGCCAACGTCCTGACTTTC	CASDVTSGANVLTF
.	TRBV5-5	TRBJ1-1	few	TGTGCCAGCAGCCTACAGATTGCGAACACTGAAGCTTTCTTT	CASSLQIANTEAFF
TRBD2	TRBV20-1	TRBJ2-7	few	TGCAGTGCTAGAGCCCCCCACAGACTAGCGGGAACGTACGAGCAGTACTTC	CSARAPHRLAGTYEQYF
.	TRBV12-3/TRBV12-4	TRBJ1-1	many	TGTGCCAGCAGTTTAGGCAGGGGAGTCGCTGAAGCTTTCTTT	CASSLGRGVAEAFF
TRBD2	TRBV20-1	TRBJ2-1	.	TGCAGTGTCGTTAGCGGGGGGGTAGGTTACAATGAGCAGTTCTTC	CSVVSGGVGYNEQFF
.	TRBV11-2	TRBJ2-1	.	TGTGCCAGCAGCTTAGATTCATTCAGGGACCCCATCTCCTACAATGAGCAGTTCTTC	CASSLDSFRDPISYNEQFF
TRBD1	TRBV7-3	TRBJ1-2	few	TGTGCCAGCAGCTTAAAGGACAGGGCTGGCTACACCTTC	CASSLKDRAGYTF
TRBD2	TRBV29-1	TRBJ2-1	many	TGCAGCGTTACTGTAGCGGGAGGGATCGGTGAGCAGTTCTTC	CSVTVAGGIGEQFF
.	TRBV7-9	TRBJ2-1	few	TGTGCCAGCAGCTTAGGTTACGCCAATGAGCAGTTCTTC	CASSLGYANEQFF
TRBD1	TRBV12-3/TRBV12-4	TRBJ1-6	few	TGTGCCAGCAAACGACAGGGAGTGGGATCACCCCTCCACTTT	CASKRQGVGSPLHF
.	TRBV5-1	TRBJ2-7	.	TGCGCCAGCAGCTTCCCGGAAGGATACGAGCAGTACTTC	CASSFPEGYEQYF
.	TRBV18	TRBJ2-3	.	TGTGCCAGCTCAACTCTCCCACAGGCCTCTAACACAGATACGCAGTATTTT	CASSTLPQASNTDTQYF
TRBD1	TRBV18	TRBJ1-1	.	TGTGCCAGCTCACCACAAAGGACAGGAGTGAACACTGAAGCTTTCTTT	CASSPQRTGVNTEAFF
.	TRBV12-3/TRBV12-4	TRBJ2-3	.	TGTGCCAGCAGTTTCTCCGCGGGCGCCGGCACAGATACGCAGTATTTT	CASSFSAGAGTDTQYF
.	TRBV20-1	TRBJ2-1	few	TGCAGTGCTCGGGGGGCTCCGAGCTCCTACAATGAGCAGTTCTTC	CSARGAPSSYNEQFF
.	TRBV24-1	TRBJ2-5	.	TGTGCCACCAGTGAGGCGGGGAGCCAAGAGACCCAGTACTTC	CATSEAGSQETQYF
.	TRBV7-2	TRBJ1-2	once	TGTGCCAGCAGCTTAGTTGGGGTTGGGGCTGGCTACACCTTC	CASSLVGVGAGYTF
.	TRBV20-1	TRBJ2-3	.	TGCAGTGCTAGAGTTAGAAGGGGAAGGGCAGATACGCAGTATTTT	CSARVRRGRADTQYF
TRBD1	TRBV4-2	TRBJ1-5	few	TGTGCCAGCAGCCAAGATCTTCGGACAGGGTCCGGCAATCAGCCCCAGCATTTT	CASSQDLRTGSGNQPQHF
TRBD1	TRBV9	TRBJ1-2	few	TGTGCCAGCAGCGCGGCGGGACAGTCCTATGGCTACACCTTC	CASSAAGQSYGYTF
TRBD2	TRBV14	TRBJ2-7	.	TGTGCCAGCAGCCAAGTTGTAGCGGGAGTTTCGGGGGAGCAGTACTTC	CASSQVVAGVSGEQYF
.	TRBV12-3/TRBV12-4	TRBJ1-4	few	TGTGCCAGCGGGGAAGCAACTAATGAAAAACTGTTTTTT	CASGEATNEKLFF
.	TRBV4-3	TRBJ2-5	.	TGCGCCAGCAGCCCCCAGGCCGCGGGAATGGAGACCCAGTACTTC	CASSPQAAGMETQYF
.	TRBV20-1	TRBJ1-4	many	TGCAGTGCTAGAGAAAGGATGAGGGGCGGTGAAAAACTGTTTTTT	CSARERMRGGEKLFF
.	TRBV30	TRBJ2-5	.	TGTGCCTGGAGAGAAAAGGGTGAGACCCAGTACTTC	CAWREKGETQYF
.	TRBV12-3/TRBV12-4	TRBJ1-5	.	TGTGCCAGCAGTTCCTCGGACACTGATCAGCCCCAGCATTTT	CASSSSDTDQPQHF
.	TRBV5-1	TRBJ2-2	.	TGCGCCAGCAGCGGAGCAGGTTTCACCGGGGAGCTGTTTTTT	CASSGAGFTGELFF
.	TRBV7-9	TRBJ2-3	few	TGTGCCAGCAGCTTACGTCCAGCGGTGAGCACAGATACGCAGTATTTT	CASSLRPAVSTDTQYF
.	TRBV6-5	TRBJ2-1	few	TGTGCCAGCAGTTACTCGGGCGGGGTTAACAATGAGCAGTTCTTC	CASSYSGGVNNEQFF
TRBD2	TRBV2	TRBJ2-1	.	TGTGCCAGCCTCTCGGGACTAGCGGGAGGTAATGAGCAGTTCTTC	CASLSGLAGGNEQFF
.	TRBV30	TRBJ1-2	many	TGTGCCTGGACCCCGACAGGTTCTAACTATGGCTACACCTTC	CAWTPTGSNYGYTF
TRBD2	TRBV29-1	TRBJ2-5	.	TGCAGCGTTTCCGGGCTAGCGGGAGGGGGAGAGACCCAGTACTTC	CSVSGLAGGGETQYF
.	TRBV20-1	TRBJ1-1	few	TGCAGTGCTAGATTCACCCACACTGAAGCTTTCTTT	CSARFTHTEAFF
.	TRBV7-2	TRBJ2-5	many	TGTGCCAGCAGCTTGGGCACCCACCAAGAGACCCAGTACTTC	CASSLGTHQETQYF